This TCR beta chain was identified during a study of T cell repertoires in cytomegalovirus infection. Whole-study context: Public signatures in TCR beta pointed to CMV infection and matching HLA type.

This clonotype was detected a few times. What it binds is unknown. TCRdb redid the calling of the reads with MiXCR, one entry per CDR3 protein. This table has 630,000 or so distinct CDR3 sequences, about 24% appearing once. Whole-study results and caveats: HLA-C-restricted CMV clonotypes gave the most frequent clonotype in two of eight donors. Cumulative frequency (of public TCR beta family members) identified carriers of CMV plus the relevant HLA.

What was sequenced was CD8+ T cells from PBMCs. The receptor's source is a human donor in good health (CMV status not recorded). Some clones in this sample may be carry-over from other donors' samples.

The CDR3 nucleotides read TGTGCCAGCAGCTTTTCCGGGTCAGGCTACAATGAGCAGTTCTTC. It translates to CASSFSGSGYNEQFF. The V call is TRBV7-9, the J call TRBJ2-1; D ambiguous. CDR3 length equals 15 residues. Germline lookup yields CDR1 SEHNR and CDR2 FQNEAQ (reference sequence). V dropped 3 bases and J dropped 3 bases, with 12 bases sitting between them.